The 15 T cell receptor beta chains given below trace back to one sample, sequenced in a study of T cell clonotyping in hematopoietic cell transplantation. The protocol was immunoSEQ multiplex PCR, while the TCRdb copy is restricted to in-frame clones and leaves out a portion. The sample holds tens of thousands of clones, about 95% seen once. Sequenced material: peripheral blood mononuclear cells. The receptors stem from a man aged 30 to 45 in good health. Some clones in this sample may be carry-over from other donors' samples.

This clone was seen a single time. The chain is built from TRBV9 and TRBJ2-1, with a possible D match to TRBD1 (5 bases). V dropped 4 bases and J dropped 0 bases, with 8 bases sitting between them. Germline loops: CDR1 SGDLS, CDR2 YYNGEE. The CDR3 sequence is 14 residues long. CDR3 in DNA: TGTGCCAGCAGCCTTACAGGCTCCTACAATGAGCAGTTCTTC. Protein: CASSLTGSYNEQFF.

The V call is TRBV13, the J call TRBJ2-7; 7 nucleotides line up with TRBD1. CDR1 is PRHDT and CDR2 is FYEKMQ in the germline V gene (reference sequence). V lost 2 bases to trimming and J lost 3 bases; unmatched junction nucleotides: 10. This CDR3 region has 16 residues. The CDR3 region is CASSLLKAGGNYEQYF. CDR3 nucleotide sequence: TGTGCCAGCAGCTTATTGAAGGCAGGGGGAAACTACGAGCAGTACTTC.

The chain couples TRBV7-2 to TRBJ1-2, with TRBD1 matching 11 bases. J was trimmed by 6 bases and V by 5 bases; bases with no gene match: 8. The CDR3 has 15 residues. Germline CDR1 reads SGHTA; CDR2 reads FQGNSA. CDR3 loop: CASSIRTGGEDGYTF. The CDR3 DNA sequence: TGTGCCAGCAGCATAAGGACAGGGGGCGAAGATGGCTACACCTTC.

The chain links TRBV19 to TRBJ2-4, with TRBD2 matching 7 bases. Trimming took 3 bases from V and 5 from J; bases not matched to a gene: 4. Germline CDR1 and CDR2: LNHDA and SQIVND (reference sequence). CDR3 length equals 14 residues. The CDR3 spells CASSMGLAENIQYF. As DNA, the CDR3 is TGTGCCAGTAGTATGGGGCTAGCGGAAAACATTCAGTACTTC.

The chain has TRBV11-3 and TRBJ1-1, with TRBD1 as a possible D gene (5 bases). Germline CDR1 SGHNT, CDR2 YENEEA. Trimming pared 4 bases from V and 8 bases from J, leaving 17 bases between. The CDR3 contains 14 residues. The CDR3 DNA reads TGTGCCAGCAGCTCCCTTGGGGAGAGGGACGAAGCTTTCTTT. This gives the protein CASSSLGERDEAFF.

This clone appeared a single time. The rearrangement links TRBV10-3 to TRBJ1-2; no clear D gene. Germline V gene sequence: CDR1 ENHRY, CDR2 SYGVKD. This CDR3 contains 13 residues. V shed 5 bases and J shed 2 bases, with 9 bases lying between them. As DNA, the CDR3 is TGTGCCATCAGTTACGACCAAAACTATGGCTACACCTTC. Amino acids: CAISYDQNYGYTF.

The chain has TRBV4-1 and TRBJ2-5; D call uncertain. Germline CDR1 and CDR2: MGHRA and YSYEKL. V was cut by 0 bases and J by 5 bases, with 16 bases left in between. The CDR3 contains 16 residues. The CDR3 coding sequence is TGCGCCAGCAGCCAAGAGGGAACCATGACCTCGGAGACCCAGTACTTC. Its translation is CASSQEGTMTSETQYF.

The V call is TRBV7-3, the J call TRBJ1-2, with D possibly being TRBD1 (6 bases). The CDR3 has 15 amino acids. CDR1 and CDR2 from the germline V gene are SGHTA and FQGTGA. The germline V and J ends were trimmed by 4 bases and 4 bases, with 16 bases remaining between them. The DNA for the CDR3 is TGTGCCAGCAGCTCACAAGGGGGATCCTCCTATGGCTACACCTTC. It yields the protein CASSSQGGSSYGYTF.

The chain employs TRBV30 and TRBJ1-1; 9 positions match TRBD1. Germline-derived CDR1 and CDR2 are GTSNPN and SVGIG (reference sequence). V shed 1 base, J shed 3 bases, and the junction held 0 bases outside the gene matches. The CDR3 has 13 amino acids. The CDR3 reads CAWSGTGDTEAFF. The CDR3 nucleotides are TGTGCCTGGAGTGGGACAGGGGACACTGAAGCTTTCTTT.

The genes are TRBV7-8 and TRBJ1-1, with 9 bases matching TRBD1. CDR1 and CDR2 (germline): SGHVS, FQNEAQ. V gave up 5 bases and J gave up 5 bases; unmatched junction bases: 9. CDR3 length: 15 amino acids. DNA for the CDR3: TGTGCCAGCAGCAGATTGGACAGGGGAGGGACTGAAGCTTTCTTT. Protein sequence: CASSRLDRGGTEAFF.

The chain couples TRBV5-1 to TRBJ2-5; possible D gene TRBD1, 6 bases. This CDR3 spans 16 amino acids. V was cut by 0 bases and J by 5 bases, with 17 bases left in between. CDR1 SGHRS and CDR2 YFSETQ come from the germline V gene. CDR3: CASSLGGTPGLETQYF. CDR3 bases: TGCGCCAGCAGCTTGGGGGGGACACCAGGGCTGGAGACCCAGTACTTC.

The chain uses TRBV6-5 and TRBJ1-1; D call uncertain. The CDR3 length is 13 residues. Looked up from germline, CDR1 is MNHEY and CDR2 is SVGAGI. The germline V and J ends were trimmed by 6 bases and 1 base, with 9 bases remaining between them. This CDR3 reads CASRARENTEAFF. CDR3 DNA sequence: TGTGCCAGCAGAGCACGGGAGAACACTGAAGCTTTCTTT.

The J gene is TRBJ2-2, the V gene TRBV28; D may match TRBD1 or TRBD2 (5 bases each). This CDR3 is 19 amino acids long. Germline V gene lookup returns CDR1 MDHEN and CDR2 SYDVKM. V lost 7 bases to trimming and J lost 0 bases, with 24 bases between them. In DNA form, the CDR3 reads TGTGCCAGCACCCTTCCCCGGGACGGAGCCTCTCCGAACACCGGGGAGCTGTTTTTT. It codes for CASTLPRDGASPNTGELFF.

The chain employs TRBV5-4 and TRBJ2-7, with 8 bases aligning to TRBD2. V was clipped by 0 bases and J by 7 bases; unmatched bases: 9. This CDR3 has 15 amino acids. Germline loops: CDR1 SGHNT, CDR2 YYREEE (reference sequence). CDR3 bases: TGTGCCAGCAGCTTGGCAAGCGGGGGCCGGGGGGAGCAGTACTTC. Translating it yields CASSLASGGRGEQYF.

The chain links TRBV12-5 to TRBJ2-4; TRBD1 agrees at 7 bases. The CDR3 sequence is 15 residues long. CDR1 and CDR2 from the germline V gene are LGHNT and FRNRAP. V shed 1 base and J 0 bases; nucleotides not matched to a gene: 0. DNA for the CDR3: TGTGCTAGTGGTTTGGAGGGGGCAGCCAAAAACATTCAGTACTTC. Translated, it gives CASGLEGAAKNIQYF.